The 29 T cell receptor beta chains presented below share a single source sample, sequenced in a study of T-cell memory formation after mild COVID-19. TCRdb reprocessed the 5' RACE reads with MiXCR, giving one entry per CDR3 protein. The profile shows roughly 350,000 distinct CDR3 sequences, 25% to 30% of them singletons. The material sequenced was PBMCs or a T cell subset sorted from them (not recorded which). Receptors were obtained from an adult woman who had mild COVID-19 (a few samples of this study predate the infection). Cell type and time point are not known.

The gene calls are TRBV5-6 and TRBJ1-1; tentative D call: TRBD1 (5 bases). The CDR3 runs to 15 residues. Germline V gene sequence: CDR1 SGHDT, CDR2 YYEEEE. V was cut by 4 bases and J by 5 bases, with 18 bases left in between. The chain's CDR3 is CASSPRQGRKTEAFF. CDR3 nucleotide sequence: TGTGCCAGCAGCCCAAGGCAGGGAAGGAAGACTGAAGCTTTCTTT.

This clonotype was detected a few times. The J gene is TRBJ2-7, the V gene TRBV24-1; D is undetermined. V gave up 5 bases and J gave up 7 bases, with 11 bases separating them. The CDR3 spans 12 residues. The germline V gene has CDR1 KGHDR and CDR2 SFDVKD. CDR3 DNA sequence: TGTGCCACCAGTGCCCAGATCGGGGAGCAGTACTTC. Translating gives CATSAQIGEQYF.

The chain combines TRBV19 with TRBJ1-2; D gene unclear. This CDR3 contains 12 residues. Trimming cost V 7 bases and J 7 bases, with 13 bases left between them. Germline CDR1 LNHDA, CDR2 SQIVND (reference sequence). The CDR3 DNA reads as TGTGCCAGTACCCAAGTAGGATTTGGCTACACCTTC. The encoded protein is CASTQVGFGYTF.

In this sample, this clonotype turned up many times. The chain links TRBV7-9 to TRBJ2-7; the D gene is possibly TRBD2 (5 bases). The V gene's germline CDR1 is SEHNR and CDR2 FQNEAQ (reference sequence). Trimming removed 3 bases at V and 2 bases at J, with 14 bases between. There are 15 residues in the CDR3. Here the CDR3 DNA reads TGTGCCAGCAGCTTCCCCCAAGAGGGTACCTACGAGCAGTACTTC. It is translated as CASSFPQEGTYEQYF.

This clonotype has a handful of counts. This chain joins TRBV29-1 and TRBJ1-5; D ambiguous. CDR1 is SQVTM, CDR2 ANQGSEA, per germline. CDR3 size: 13 residues. With 0 bases removed from V and 6 bases from J, the gap between germline ends came to 9 bases. This CDR3 is CSVEENEFQPQHF. In DNA form, the CDR3 reads TGCAGCGTTGAAGAGAACGAATTTCAGCCCCAGCATTTT.

The gene calls are TRBV14 and TRBJ2-7, with D perhaps TRBD1 or TRBD2 (5 bases each). V was cut by 6 bases and J by 3 bases, with 12 bases left in between. This CDR3 is 13 amino acids long. CDR1 is SGHDN and CDR2 is FVKESK in the germline V gene. The CDR3 protein is CASSPGRYYEQYF. The DNA of the CDR3 is TGTGCCAGCAGTCCGGGACGGTACTACGAGCAGTACTTC.

The J gene is TRBJ2-7, the V gene TRBV25-1; TRBD1 matches 8 bases. CDR3 length equals 15 residues. Germline lookup yields CDR1 MGHDK and CDR2 SYGVNS. Germline trimming cut 4 bases from V and 0 bases from J; bases unmatched to any gene: 5. For the CDR3, the DNA is TGTGCCAGCAGTGGAGGACAGGGCATCTCCTACGAGCAGTACTTC. Translating it yields CASSGGQGISYEQYF.

Only a few counts were recorded for this clonotype. The genes are TRBV7-8 and TRBJ2-7; TRBD1 matches 7 bases. CDR3 length: 13 amino acids. V was clipped by 5 bases and J by 5 bases; unmatched bases: 6. CDR1 is SGHVS and CDR2 is FQNEAQ in the germline V gene. The CDR3 loop reads CASSDGQVHEQYF. Written as DNA, the CDR3 is TGTGCCAGCAGCGATGGACAGGTCCACGAGCAGTACTTC.

This clonotype occurred many times. The V call is TRBV5-1, the J call TRBJ2-1, with D perhaps given as TRBD1 or TRBD2 (5 bases each). From germline, CDR1 is SGHRS and CDR2 YFSETQ. This CDR3 is 16 amino acids long. Trimming stripped 1 base from V and 4 bases from J, with 15 bases between. The CDR3 DNA reads as TGCGCCAGCAGCTTGTCACCGGGGCGCTCTTACAATGAGCAGTTCTTC. Translated: CASSLSPGRSYNEQFF.

This clonotype was recorded a few times. CDR3 sequence reads: CASGLLTSLEQYF. The CDR3 DNA follows: TGTGCCAGCGGGCTCCTGACGTCCCTCGAGCAGTACTTC. The V call is TRBV6-5, the J call TRBJ2-7; D call uncertain. The CDR3 length is 13 residues. Germline V gene lookup returns CDR1 MNHEY and CDR2 SVGAGI. V was pared by 8 bases and J by 6 bases, with 17 bases between.

For this clonotype: An end of the junction does not agree with germline; a read error may underlie this. The chain couples TRBV7-6 to TRBJ2-3; D gene ambiguous. This CDR3 is 15 amino acids long. Germline V gene data show CDR1 as SGHVS and CDR2 as FNYEAQ. This chain's CDR3 is CARSFDQPPVGTQYF. CDR3 in DNA: TGTGCCAGAAGCTTCGATCAACCTCCTGTAGGTACGCAGTATTTT.

This clonotype was found many times. The CDR3 sequence: CASSIKGSTQETQYF. CDR3 in DNA: TGTGCCAGCAGCATTAAGGGTAGCACACAAGAGACCCAGTACTTC. The chain joins TRBV7-2 to TRBJ2-5; D gene uncertain. The CDR3 spans 15 residues. Germline V gene lookup returns CDR1 SGHTA and CDR2 FQGNSA. V was pared by 5 bases and J by 2 bases, with 15 bases between.

This clonotype was counted a few times. This chain uses TRBV18 with TRBJ2-1, with TRBD2 identical over 12 bases. The ends lost 6 bases at V and 6 bases at J; junction bases unmatched: 6. The CDR3 runs to 15 residues. Germline-derived CDR1 and CDR2 are KGHSH and LQKENI. The CDR3, as DNA: TGTGCCAGCTCCCCCCCTAGCGGGGGGGGCAATGAGCAGTTCTTC. Its protein product is CASSPPSGGGNEQFF.

In its sample, this clonotype was seen a few times. The J gene is TRBJ2-3, the V gene TRBV13, with D tentatively TRBD1 or TRBD2 (5 bases each). Trimming removed 4 bases at V and 5 bases at J, with 19 bases between. CDR1 PRHDT and CDR2 FYEKMQ come from the germline V gene (reference sequence). The CDR3 sequence is 16 residues long. CDR3 sequence reads: CASSSSRDPSRDTQYF. In DNA, the CDR3 is TGTGCCAGCAGCTCATCGAGGGACCCCTCGCGAGATACGCAGTATTTT.

In its sample, this clonotype was seen a few times. This chain uses TRBV24-1 with TRBJ2-1; D is perhaps TRBD1 (6 bases). The V and J ends lost 5 bases and 1 base respectively, with 17 bases between them. Germline V gene sequence: CDR1 KGHDR, CDR2 SFDVKD. This CDR3 comprises 17 residues. This chain's CDR3 is CATSVQSGQSSYNEQFF. CDR3 sequence (DNA): TGTGCCACCAGTGTCCAATCTGGACAGAGTTCCTACAATGAGCAGTTCTTC.

The table lists this clonotype with a few counts. This chain joins TRBV29-1 and TRBJ2-7, with D maybe TRBD2 (6 bases). Germline V gives CDR1 SQVTM, CDR2 ANQGSEA. The germline V and J ends were trimmed by 3 bases and 3 bases, with 9 bases remaining between them. The CDR3 spans 12 residues. The CDR3 here is CSVDTGSYEQYF. The CDR3 DNA sequence: TGCAGCGTTGATACCGGGAGCTACGAGCAGTACTTC.

This clonotype has just a few counts. The J gene is TRBJ1-6, the V gene TRBV18; D possibly corresponds to TRBD1 (5 bases). Germline V lookup: CDR1 KGHSH, CDR2 LQKENI. Trimming left V 4 bases short and J 7 bases short, with 14 bases between. The CDR3 has 15 residues. CDR3: CASSQGNTANSPLHF. CDR3 nucleotides: TGTGCCAGCTCACAGGGGAATACGGCGAATTCACCCCTCCACTTT.

This sequence joins TRBV3-1 and TRBJ1-2; D is perhaps TRBD1 (5 bases). The CDR3 has 15 residues. Germline V gives CDR1 LGHDT, CDR2 YNNKEL (reference sequence). V was clipped by 0 bases and J by 1 base, with 9 bases between them. CDR3 sequence reads: CASSQDSGGNYGYTF. DNA of the CDR3: TGTGCCAGCAGCCAAGACAGCGGGGGTAACTATGGCTACACCTTC.

V gene TRBV20-1 combines with J gene TRBJ1-5; no reliable D call. Looked up from germline, CDR1 is DFQATT and CDR2 is SNEGSKA (reference sequence). V lost 1 base and J 2 bases, leaving 9 bases between the germline ends. The CDR3 loop spans 14 amino acids. Here the CDR3 reads CSARGRIGNQPQHF. The CDR3 nucleotides read TGCAGTGCTAGAGGGAGAATTGGCAATCAGCCCCAGCATTTT.

The V and J genes are TRBV3-1 and TRBJ2-2; the D gene could be TRBD1 or TRBD2 (6 bases each). Trimming removed 4 bases at V and 1 base at J, with 19 bases between. This CDR3 contains 18 residues. Germline loops: CDR1 LGHDT, CDR2 YNNKEL (reference sequence). Here the CDR3 reads CASSPAGWGAGNTGELFF. In nucleotides, the CDR3 is TGTGCCAGCAGCCCCGCCGGTTGGGGGGCGGGGAACACCGGGGAGCTGTTTTTT.

This clonotype has just a few counts. The V and J genes are TRBV29-1 and TRBJ2-1; D unclear. Germline V gene sequence: CDR1 SQVTM, CDR2 ANQGSEA. The CDR3 consists of 15 residues. The germline V and J ends were trimmed by 3 bases and 6 bases, with 18 bases remaining between them. The CDR3 DNA is TGCAGCGTTGATTCTGGCTCGAATTTCTCCAATGAGCAGTTCTTC. The encoded protein is CSVDSGSNFSNEQFF.

The CDR3, as DNA: TGCAGCGCTCGTCCCGGACTAGCGACAGATACGCAGTATTTT. Amino acid sequence: CSARPGLATDTQYF. The V gene is TRBV29-1, the J gene TRBJ2-3; TRBD2 matches 9 bases. The CDR3 totals 14 residues. The ends lost 7 bases at V and 3 bases at J; junction bases unmatched: 8. Germline-derived CDR1 and CDR2 are SQVTM and ANQGSEA.

The chain uses TRBV5-6 and TRBJ2-2, with 7 positions matching TRBD1. CDR1 and CDR2 (germline): SGHDT, YYEEEE. J lost 5 bases, V lost 6 bases, and 7 bases had no gene match. The CDR3 is 14 amino acids. Here the CDR3 DNA reads TGTGCCAGCACCCGACAGGGTTCGACCGGGGAGCTGTTTTTT. Translating gives CASTRQGSTGELFF.

This clonotype was recorded a few times. The J gene is TRBJ2-5, the V gene TRBV12-3 or TRBV12-4, with TRBD1 matching over 7 bases. This CDR3 has 14 residues. V gave up 5 bases and J gave up 9 bases; unmatched junction bases: 12. The CDR3 DNA sequence: TGTGCCAGCAGTAAAGTACAGAAAAGGGGGCCCCAGTACTTC. This codes for CASSKVQKRGPQYF.

The gene calls are TRBV10-3 and TRBJ2-1; the match to TRBD2 covers 9 bases. CDR1 and CDR2 from the germline V gene are ENHRY and SYGVKD. This CDR3 contains 16 residues. With V trimmed by 0 bases and J by 5 bases, 5 bases remained unmatched. The CDR3 region is CAISESLAGDNNEQFF. In DNA, the CDR3 is TGTGCCATCAGTGAGTCGTTAGCGGGAGACAACAATGAGCAGTTCTTC.

This rearrangement joins TRBV6-1 to TRBJ2-7, with 9 nucleotides matching TRBD2. CDR1 and CDR2 (germline): MNHNS, SASEGT. Trimming removed 6 bases from V and 2 bases from J; junction bases left unmatched: 2. The length of the CDR3 is 13 residues. As DNA, the CDR3 is TGTGCCAGCAGGCGGGGGGGCCCCTACGAGCAGTACTTC. Its protein is CASRRGGPYEQYF.

CDR3 residues: CASSLYPRGNEQFF. For the CDR3, the DNA is TGTGCCAGCAGTCTCTACCCGAGGGGCAATGAGCAGTTCTTC. The chain joins TRBV7-2 to TRBJ2-1, with D perhaps being TRBD1 or TRBD2 (5 bases each). Germline values: CDR1 SGHTA, CDR2 FQGNSA. V was shortened by 6 bases and J by 6 bases, with 15 bases between the two germline ends. The CDR3 covers 14 residues.

The chain is built from TRBV7-3 and TRBJ2-1; tentative D call: TRBD2 (5 bases). Trimming pared 5 bases from V and 9 bases from J, leaving 20 bases between. This CDR3 is built from 15 residues. From germline, CDR1 is SGHTA and CDR2 FQGTGA. CDR3: CASSLGGRRAAEQFF. CDR3 coding DNA: TGTGCCAGCAGCCTAGGCGGCAGGCGGGCTGCTGAGCAGTTCTTC.

This clonotype was counted between two and nine times. This chain connects TRBV25-1 to TRBJ2-2; D possibly corresponds to TRBD2 (6 bases). V gave up 1 base and J gave up 2 bases, with 14 bases separating them. CDR1 and CDR2 from the germline V gene are MGHDK and SYGVNS. The CDR3 length is 17 residues. The CDR3 nucleotides are TGTGCCAGCAGTGAATTCGTTAGCGGCCAAAACACCGGGGAGCTGTTTTTT. Its translation: CASSEFVSGQNTGELFF.